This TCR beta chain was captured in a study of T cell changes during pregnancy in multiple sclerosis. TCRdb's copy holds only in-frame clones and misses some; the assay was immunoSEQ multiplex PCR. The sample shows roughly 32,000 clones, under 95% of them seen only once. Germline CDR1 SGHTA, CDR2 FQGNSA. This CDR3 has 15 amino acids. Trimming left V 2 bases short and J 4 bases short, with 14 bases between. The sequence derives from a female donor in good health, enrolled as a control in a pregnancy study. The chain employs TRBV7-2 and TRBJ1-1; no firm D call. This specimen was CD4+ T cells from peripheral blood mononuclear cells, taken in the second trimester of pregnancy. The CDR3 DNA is TGTGCCAGCAGCTTATTTCATCTGGGAGGCACTGAAGCTTTCTTT. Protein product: CASSLFHLGGTEAFF.